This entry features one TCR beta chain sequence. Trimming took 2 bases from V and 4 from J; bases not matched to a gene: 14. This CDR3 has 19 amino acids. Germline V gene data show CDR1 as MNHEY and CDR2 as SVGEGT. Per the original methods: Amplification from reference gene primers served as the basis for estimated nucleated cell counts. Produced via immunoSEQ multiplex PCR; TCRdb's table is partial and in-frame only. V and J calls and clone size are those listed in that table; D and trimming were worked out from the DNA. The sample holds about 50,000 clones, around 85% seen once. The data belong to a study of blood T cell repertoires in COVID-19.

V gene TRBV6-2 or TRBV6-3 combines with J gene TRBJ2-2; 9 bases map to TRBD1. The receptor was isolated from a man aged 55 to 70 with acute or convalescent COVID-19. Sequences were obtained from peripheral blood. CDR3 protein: CASSYSPDRGSASTGELFF. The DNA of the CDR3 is TGTGCCAGCAGTTACAGCCCCGACAGGGGGAGCGCGTCCACCGGGGAGCTGTTTTTT.